A selection of T cell receptor beta chains follows, all from one sample in a study of vaccination and CD4 T cells after COVID-19. TCRdb reprocessed the PCR reads via MiXCR and lists one record per CDR3 protein. Here the sample spans some 8,900 distinct CDR3 sequences, under 50% being singletons. Their target antigens are unknown. The source material was CD4+ T cells from blood, cultured in vitro. These receptors were obtained from a human donor in good health. Both conserved end residues are part of each CDR3. Fields, in order: J gene, V gene, CDR3 protein.

j_call: TRBJ2-5
v_call: TRBV12-3/TRBV12-4
cdr3_aa: CASSSAGETQYF

j_call: TRBJ2-2
v_call: TRBV6-5
cdr3_aa: CASSYSKAANTGELFF

j_call: TRBJ2-7
v_call: TRBV7-9
cdr3_aa: CASSFLGSGGANEQYF

j_call: TRBJ1-2
v_call: TRBV19
cdr3_aa: CASSIDIGRNYGYTF

j_call: TRBJ2-7
v_call: TRBV7-2
cdr3_aa: CASSSGLAGTPYYEQYF

j_call: TRBJ2-6
v_call: TRBV7-9
cdr3_aa: CAPVRTSGGLSGANVLTF

j_call: TRBJ1-1
v_call: TRBV28
cdr3_aa: CASSLQDTEAFF

j_call: TRBJ2-7
v_call: TRBV7-9
cdr3_aa: CASSSPTGAIYEQYF

j_call: TRBJ2-5
v_call: TRBV5-1
cdr3_aa: CASSLGLVGETQYF

j_call: TRBJ1-3
v_call: TRBV20-1
cdr3_aa: CSAIPRSGNTIYF

j_call: TRBJ1-1
v_call: TRBV5-6
cdr3_aa: CASSFPGTRGAEAFF

j_call: TRBJ2-3
v_call: TRBV20-1
cdr3_aa: CSASKTSGDTQYF

j_call: TRBJ2-1
v_call: TRBV20-1
cdr3_aa: CSVRAGGSYNEQFF

j_call: TRBJ1-2
v_call: TRBV4-3
cdr3_aa: CASSQSRGPYGYTF

j_call: TRBJ2-5
v_call: TRBV6-5
cdr3_aa: CASSFTVTAGGRETQYF

j_call: TRBJ2-7
v_call: TRBV20-1
cdr3_aa: CSARAGGFEQYF

j_call: TRBJ1-5
v_call: TRBV19
cdr3_aa: CASSARTGSNQPQHF

j_call: TRBJ1-2
v_call: TRBV6-1
cdr3_aa: CASRSSGTGYGYTF

j_call: TRBJ1-5
v_call: TRBV28
cdr3_aa: CASSLRRQGPQPQHF

j_call: TRBJ1-2
v_call: TRBV20-1
cdr3_aa: CSARGLTSNYGYTF

j_call: TRBJ1-5
v_call: TRBV5-1
cdr3_aa: CASSSWLGQPQHF

j_call: TRBJ1-1
v_call: TRBV7-9
cdr3_aa: CASSPPRGFGTEAFF

j_call: TRBJ1-1
v_call: TRBV19
cdr3_aa: CASSKRTGGLPEAFF

j_call: TRBJ2-1
v_call: TRBV20-1
cdr3_aa: CSASGQTPNEQFF

j_call: TRBJ1-4
v_call: TRBV4-1
cdr3_aa: CASSQYGNEKLFF

j_call: TRBJ2-2
v_call: TRBV2
cdr3_aa: CASSGRTGSGGELFF

j_call: TRBJ2-7
v_call: TRBV20-1
cdr3_aa: CSASPPGQGYEQYF

j_call: TRBJ1-6
v_call: TRBV6-5
cdr3_aa: CASSYLGKGSPRMSYNSPLHF

j_call: TRBJ1-1
v_call: TRBV5-1
cdr3_aa: CASSLVGTPEAFF

j_call: TRBJ2-1
v_call: TRBV24-1
cdr3_aa: CATSRASGGSRGNEQFF

j_call: TRBJ2-1
v_call: TRBV20-1
cdr3_aa: CSASGLGGGSSYNEQFF

j_call: TRBJ2-5
v_call: TRBV19
cdr3_aa: CASSTGHRGRETQYF

j_call: TRBJ1-1
v_call: TRBV19
cdr3_aa: CASKGQGGAFF

j_call: TRBJ1-5
v_call: TRBV6-1
cdr3_aa: CASSRTTGANQPQHF

j_call: TRBJ2-2
v_call: TRBV2
cdr3_aa: CASSERGYTGELFF

j_call: TRBJ2-7
v_call: TRBV7-2
cdr3_aa: CASSLAPPGAAYEQYF

j_call: TRBJ1-2
v_call: TRBV6-1
cdr3_aa: CASSEGGVLGYTF

j_call: TRBJ1-1
v_call: TRBV10-2
cdr3_aa: CASSYPGTGENTEAFF

j_call: TRBJ1-2
v_call: TRBV6-1
cdr3_aa: CASSPPGGLYYGYTF

j_call: TRBJ2-3
v_call: TRBV20-1
cdr3_aa: CSARRASGADTQYF

j_call: TRBJ1-2
v_call: TRBV5-6
cdr3_aa: CASSLRAGGLGYTF

j_call: TRBJ2-1
v_call: TRBV20-1
cdr3_aa: CSARPTGTLGNEQFF

j_call: TRBJ2-6
v_call: TRBV7-9
cdr3_aa: CASSWGLGANVLTF

j_call: TRBJ2-7
v_call: TRBV28
cdr3_aa: CASSSTGLSSYEQYF

j_call: TRBJ1-3
v_call: TRBV7-9
cdr3_aa: CASSLGTIYF

j_call: TRBJ2-1
v_call: TRBV7-2
cdr3_aa: CASSLEATGPYNEQFF

j_call: TRBJ2-1
v_call: TRBV11-1
cdr3_aa: CASSLILAATSGNEQFF

j_call: TRBJ2-2
v_call: TRBV4-1
cdr3_aa: CASSRWDSLGTGELFF

j_call: TRBJ1-1
v_call: TRBV6-1
cdr3_aa: CASSQQGRVTEAFF

j_call: TRBJ1-2
v_call: TRBV7-9
cdr3_aa: CASNRGNYGYTF

j_call: TRBJ2-3
v_call: TRBV19
cdr3_aa: CASSSRTSNTDTQYF

j_call: TRBJ1-5
v_call: TRBV6-5
cdr3_aa: CASSSVHGSQPQHF

j_call: TRBJ1-1
v_call: TRBV7-2
cdr3_aa: CASSARQGAGNTEAFF

j_call: TRBJ1-1
v_call: TRBV6-5
cdr3_aa: CASSYDQTGVRATEAFF

j_call: TRBJ2-3
v_call: TRBV20-1
cdr3_aa: CSATGGTDTQYF

j_call: TRBJ1-1
v_call: TRBV20-1
cdr3_aa: CSARDGTGGRNTEAFF

j_call: TRBJ2-3
v_call: TRBV10-3
cdr3_aa: CAISDSGQSTDTQYF

j_call: TRBJ2-2
v_call: TRBV7-8
cdr3_aa: CASSLGLASGELFF